This TCR beta chain was captured in a study of T cell changes during pregnancy in multiple sclerosis. Sequenced by immunoSEQ multiplex PCR; TCRdb stores in-frame clones only, minus some. The sample contains about 36,000 clones, 91% of which appear only once. Trimming removed 0 bases at V and 7 bases at J, with 21 bases between. Germline lookup yields CDR1 SGHDN and CDR2 FVKESK. CDR3 size: 17 residues. This specimen consisted of CD4+ T cells from peripheral blood mononuclear cells, obtained in the second trimester of pregnancy. This receptor was obtained from a female donor in good health, enrolled as a control in a pregnancy study. V and J are TRBV14 and TRBJ1-1, with D unresolved. The CDR3 spells CASSQDISWEDMGEAFF. CDR3 DNA sequence: TGTGCCAGCAGCCAAGATATATCTTGGGAGGATATGGGTGAAGCTTTCTTT. Variable domain in full (rest from reference TRBV14 and TRBJ1-1): EAGVTQFPSHSVIEKGQTVTLRCDPISGHDNLYWYRRVMGKEIKFLLHFVKESKQDESGMPNNRFLAERTGGTYSTLKVQPAELEDSGVYFCASSQDISWEDMGEAFFGQGTRLTVV.